This is a list of T cell receptor beta chains from one sample in a study of blood T cells in healthy people across ages. TCRdb ran MiXCR on the 5' RACE reads and lists one entry per CDR3 protein. The sample includes more than 800,000 distinct CDR3 sequences, around 30% of them seen just once. The sample comprised blood. Source of these receptors: a woman aged 80 or over in good health. Each CDR3 is given with its conserved first and last residue. Each record gives: CDR3 protein, CDR3 DNA, clone size, V gene, J gene, D gene. The D gene is left open where the match is weak. Rows give clone size only sometimes, using once, few, many, or a class for an expanded clone.

CDR3 protein: CASGRLSSYEQYF
CDR3 DNA: TGTGCCAGCGGCCGTTTATCCTCCTACGAGCAGTACTTC
clone size: many
V gene: TRBV11-2
J gene: TRBJ2-7
D gene: -

CDR3 protein: CASSRGAAMNTEAFF
CDR3 DNA: TGTGCCAGCAGCCGCGGGGCAGCAATGAACACTGAAGCTTTCTTT
clone size: few
V gene: TRBV6-6
J gene: TRBJ1-1
D gene: -

CDR3 protein: CSAGASRETQYF
CDR3 DNA: TGCAGTGCGGGGGCCTCCCGAGAGACCCAGTACTTC
clone size: many
V gene: TRBV20-1
J gene: TRBJ2-5
D gene: -

CDR3 protein: CASSGQVLRGYTF
CDR3 DNA: TGTGCCAGCAGTGGACAGGTCCTTCGGGGCTACACCTTC
clone size: -
V gene: TRBV6-1
J gene: TRBJ1-2
D gene: -

CDR3 protein: CASSTSLGYEQYF
CDR3 DNA: TGTGCCAGCAGTACTAGTCTGGGCTACGAGCAGTACTTC
clone size: many
V gene: TRBV7-9
J gene: TRBJ2-7
D gene: -

CDR3 protein: CASSVLGPRLGDF
CDR3 DNA: TGTGCCAGCAGCGTACTAGGCCCGAGGTTGGGGGATTTT
clone size: -
V gene: TRBV9
J gene: TRBJ2-3
D gene: -

CDR3 protein: CASSLEQGVYEQYF
CDR3 DNA: TGTGCCAGCAGCTTAGAACAGGGGGTCTACGAGCAGTACTTC
clone size: many
V gene: TRBV7-2
J gene: TRBJ2-7
D gene: TRBD1

CDR3 protein: CASSSPTGEGYTF
CDR3 DNA: TGTGCCAGCAGTTCCCCGACAGGGGAAGGCTACACCTTC
clone size: -
V gene: TRBV6-2/TRBV6-3
J gene: TRBJ1-2
D gene: TRBD1

CDR3 protein: CASSPLAVNTGELFF
CDR3 DNA: TGTGCCAGCAGCCCACTAGCGGTGAACACCGGGGAGCTGTTTTTT
clone size: -
V gene: TRBV7-9
J gene: TRBJ2-2
D gene: TRBD2

CDR3 protein: CASSELGGRFYSPLHF
CDR3 DNA: TGTGCCAGCAGTGAATTAGGGGGCAGGTTTTATTCACCCCTCCACTTT
clone size: many
V gene: TRBV25-1
J gene: TRBJ1-6
D gene: TRBD1

CDR3 protein: CAISERGTPGTDTQYF
CDR3 DNA: TGTGCCATCAGTGAGAGGGGGACGCCGGGCACAGATACGCAGTATTTT
clone size: many
V gene: TRBV10-3
J gene: TRBJ2-3
D gene: -

CDR3 protein: CSATHGLAGSIQETQYF
CDR3 DNA: TGCAGTGCTACCCACGGACTAGCGGGCAGTATCCAAGAGACCCAGTACTTC
clone size: -
V gene: TRBV20-1
J gene: TRBJ2-5
D gene: TRBD2

CDR3 protein: CSARGTISAKNIQYF
CDR3 DNA: TGCAGTGCTAGAGGGACAATTTCGGCCAAAAACATTCAGTACTTC
clone size: many
V gene: TRBV20-1
J gene: TRBJ2-4
D gene: -

CDR3 protein: CASSLGRTGTSGYNEQFF
CDR3 DNA: TGTGCCAGCAGCTTGGGAAGAACAGGGACTAGCGGGTACAATGAGCAGTTCTTC
clone size: many
V gene: TRBV7-9
J gene: TRBJ2-1
D gene: TRBD2

CDR3 protein: CATNQNNSPLHF
CDR3 DNA: TGTGCCACCAACCAGAATAATTCACCCCTCCACTTT
clone size: many
V gene: TRBV15
J gene: TRBJ1-6
D gene: -

CDR3 protein: CASSVQGNWQYF
CDR3 DNA: TGTGCCAGCAGCGTCCAGGGCAATTGGCAGTACTTC
clone size: few
V gene: TRBV9
J gene: TRBJ2-4
D gene: -

CDR3 protein: CASSLGGVPIETQYF
CDR3 DNA: TGCGCCAGCAGCTTGGGGGGGGTTCCCATAGAGACCCAGTACTTC
clone size: many
V gene: TRBV5-1
J gene: TRBJ2-5
D gene: -

CDR3 protein: CASSSTTVGDGYTF
CDR3 DNA: TGTGCCAGCAGTTCTACAACGGTGGGCGATGGCTACACCTTC
clone size: few
V gene: TRBV12-3/TRBV12-4
J gene: TRBJ1-2
D gene: -

CDR3 protein: CASNQGIRQPQHF
CDR3 DNA: TGCGCCAGCAACCAAGGGATTCGTCAGCCCCAGCATTTT
clone size: once
V gene: TRBV4-3
J gene: TRBJ1-5
D gene: -

CDR3 protein: CASSQRYSYEQYF
CDR3 DNA: TGTGCCAGCAGCCAACGGTACTCCTACGAGCAGTACTTC
clone size: many
V gene: TRBV3-1
J gene: TRBJ2-7
D gene: -